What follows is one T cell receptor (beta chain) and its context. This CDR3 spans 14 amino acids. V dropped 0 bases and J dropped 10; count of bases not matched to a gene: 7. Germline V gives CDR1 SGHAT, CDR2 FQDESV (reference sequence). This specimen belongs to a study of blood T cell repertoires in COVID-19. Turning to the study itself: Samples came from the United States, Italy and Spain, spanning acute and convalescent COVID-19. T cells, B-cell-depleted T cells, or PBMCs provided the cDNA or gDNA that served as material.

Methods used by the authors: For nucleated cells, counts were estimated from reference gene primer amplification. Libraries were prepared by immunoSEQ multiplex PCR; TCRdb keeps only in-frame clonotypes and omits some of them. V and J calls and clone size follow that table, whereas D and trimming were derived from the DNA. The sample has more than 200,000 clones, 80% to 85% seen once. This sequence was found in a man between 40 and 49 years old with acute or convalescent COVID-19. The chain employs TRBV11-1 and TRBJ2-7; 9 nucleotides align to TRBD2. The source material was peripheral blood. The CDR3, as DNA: TGTGCCAGCAGCTTAGCTGGCCCAGCGGGAGGCCAGTACTTC. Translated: CASSLAGPAGGQYF.